The entry that follows covers one T cell receptor beta chain sequence. This entry is derived from a study of T cell changes during pregnancy in multiple sclerosis. V dropped 7 bases and J dropped 5; count of bases not matched to a gene: 9. The CDR3 sequence is 14 residues long. Germline V lookup: CDR1 SQVTM, CDR2 ANQGSEA. Sequencing used immunoSEQ multiplex PCR; TCRdb keeps in-frame clones, though not all of them. The sample consists of approximately 14,000 clones, 85% to 95% of them appearing once. The receptor comes from a female donor in good health, enrolled as a control in a pregnancy study. The J gene is TRBJ1-1, the V gene TRBV29-1; TRBD1 matches 11 bases. Sequencing used peripheral blood, obtained in the second trimester of pregnancy. This CDR3 reads CSALGQGAGTEAFF. CDR3 coding DNA: TGCAGCGCCTTAGGACAGGGGGCAGGGACTGAAGCTTTCTTT.